These T cell receptor beta chains were read from a single sample in a study of identical twins. Each CDR3 protein is one row after TCRdb ran MiXCR on the 5' RACE reads. The sample has fewer than 350,000 distinct CDR3 sequences, roughly 8.6% seen once; the top ten hold less than 2.5%. A further study also used this sample, focusing on yellow fever vaccine responses in identical twins.

The material sequenced was memory (CD45RO+) T cells sorted from blood. These receptors all stem from a woman between 18 and 29 years old in good health. The CDR3 runs from the conserved cysteine through the conserved F or W. Each record gives: V gene, J gene, CDR3 protein.

V: TRBV20-1
J: TRBJ2-2
CDR3: CSARDFRLVLAGELFF

V: TRBV5-1
J: TRBJ2-3
CDR3: CASSLVSGTHVGTQYF

V: TRBV14
J: TRBJ1-1
CDR3: CASSPGGGRRSTEAFF

V: TRBV11-1
J: TRBJ2-2
CDR3: CASSLGGTATGELFF

V: TRBV25-1
J: TRBJ2-1
CDR3: CASSQPGQSLYNEQFF

V: TRBV12-3/TRBV12-4
J: TRBJ1-3
CDR3: CASRGPTTSGNTIYF

V: TRBV2
J: TRBJ1-5
CDR3: CASGSKEGQPQHF

V: TRBV15
J: TRBJ1-5
CDR3: CATSRADISSNQPQHF

V: TRBV6-5
J: TRBJ1-6
CDR3: CASSYRRQLGNSPLHF

V: TRBV19
J: TRBJ2-4
CDR3: CASSIGEGLGDIQYF

V: TRBV20-1
J: TRBJ2-5
CDR3: CSARDQRAWETQYF

V: TRBV5-4
J: TRBJ1-1
CDR3: CASSAPRDRQEAFF

V: TRBV7-8
J: TRBJ1-6
CDR3: CASSLAASPLHF

V: TRBV12-3/TRBV12-4
J: TRBJ1-1
CDR3: CASSLLGFNTEAFF

V: TRBV29-1
J: TRBJ1-5
CDR3: CSVGDGGNQPQHF

V: TRBV6-4
J: TRBJ2-1
CDR3: CATSASGVNEQFF

V: TRBV20-1
J: TRBJ2-2
CDR3: CSATDRVRGDTGELFF

V: TRBV10-2
J: TRBJ2-5
CDR3: CASSGPGAEGMETQYF

V: TRBV3-1
J: TRBJ1-1
CDR3: CASSQVGFRAFF

V: TRBV24-1
J: TRBJ2-5
CDR3: CATSDPAGGGETQYF

V: TRBV10-2
J: TRBJ1-5
CDR3: CASRGPNQPQHF

V: TRBV2
J: TRBJ2-1
CDR3: CASSVVAAGGKNEQFF

V: TRBV4-1
J: TRBJ2-2
CDR3: CASSQDHNPPGELFF

V: TRBV12-3/TRBV12-4
J: TRBJ2-3
CDR3: CASSSLGGRSDTQYF

V: TRBV10-2
J: TRBJ2-1
CDR3: CASSDGTSGYNEQFF

V: TRBV12-3/TRBV12-4
J: TRBJ2-1
CDR3: CASSPGTLGKNEQFF

V: TRBV6-4
J: TRBJ2-2
CDR3: CASSDSGAGELFF

V: TRBV20-1
J: TRBJ2-7
CDR3: CSARPTSGLFEQYF

V: TRBV12-3/TRBV12-4
J: TRBJ1-4
CDR3: CASTETDGDEKLFF

V: TRBV21-1
J: TRBJ2-2
CDR3: CASSKGLAGGPDTGELFF

V: TRBV29-1
J: TRBJ2-3
CDR3: CSVEDPHAPSGSTDTQYF

V: TRBV7-3
J: TRBJ1-2
CDR3: CASSPGQGAAYGYTF

V: TRBV6-1
J: TRBJ2-5
CDR3: CASSTGYQETQYF

V: TRBV5-1
J: TRBJ1-3
CDR3: CASRNRDRGANTIYF

V: TRBV5-1
J: TRBJ2-5
CDR3: CASSPDSLETQYF

V: TRBV28
J: TRBJ2-7
CDR3: CASWTSFYEQYF

V: TRBV20-1
J: TRBJ1-6
CDR3: CSARGGTADNSPLHF

V: TRBV5-1
J: TRBJ2-1
CDR3: CASSLDLAASYNEQFF

V: TRBV18
J: TRBJ1-1
CDR3: CASSTTGGLGEAFF

V: TRBV3-1
J: TRBJ1-2
CDR3: CASSQARGYTF

V: TRBV11-2
J: TRBJ2-2
CDR3: CASSSPRATGELFF

V: TRBV11-2
J: TRBJ2-5
CDR3: CASSLVWTDQETQYF

V: TRBV6-4
J: TRBJ2-3
CDR3: CASSVEGGTSDTQYF

V: TRBV28
J: TRBJ2-6
CDR3: CASSLKTGRAGANVLTF

V: TRBV29-1
J: TRBJ1-2
CDR3: CSTTSVRYGYTF

V: TRBV24-1
J: TRBJ2-7
CDR3: CANRTENTYEQYF